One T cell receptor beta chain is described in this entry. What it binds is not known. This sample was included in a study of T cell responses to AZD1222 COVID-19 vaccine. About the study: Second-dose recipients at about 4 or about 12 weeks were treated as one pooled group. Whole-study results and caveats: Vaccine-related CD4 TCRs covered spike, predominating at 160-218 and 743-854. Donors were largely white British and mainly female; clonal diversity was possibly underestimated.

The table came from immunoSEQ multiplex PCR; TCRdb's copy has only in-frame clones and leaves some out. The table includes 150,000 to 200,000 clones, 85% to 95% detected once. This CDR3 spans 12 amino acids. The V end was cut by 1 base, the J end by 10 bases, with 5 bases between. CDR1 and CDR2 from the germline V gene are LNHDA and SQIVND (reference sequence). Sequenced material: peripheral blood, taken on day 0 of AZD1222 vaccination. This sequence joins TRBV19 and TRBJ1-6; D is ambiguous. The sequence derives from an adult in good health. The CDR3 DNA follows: TGTGCCAGTAGTATAGGTGTCTCACCCCTCCACTTT. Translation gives CASSIGVSPLHF.